A single T cell receptor (beta chain) is shown here with its context. These data come from a study of blood T cell repertoires in COVID-19. Across the study: Samples taken during acute and convalescent COVID-19 were collected in the United States, Italy and Spain. PBMCs, B-cell-depleted T cells, or T cells were the source of the cDNA or gDNA that made up the material.

Source study methods: Nucleated cell number was recorded as an estimate derived from reference gene primer amplification. Clones were read by immunoSEQ multiplex PCR, and TCRdb kept only the in-frame ones, dropping some. V, J and clone size are taken as reported in that table, and D and trimming were inferred from the DNA itself. This sample carries 250,000 to 300,000 clones, roughly 86% of them seen once, and the ten largest clones take roughly 5%. The CDR3 has 15 amino acids. Trimming took 5 bases from V and 2 from J, leaving 16 bases between them. Germline V gene data show CDR1 as SGHAT and CDR2 as FQNNGV.

What was sequenced was peripheral blood. The V and J genes are TRBV11-2 and TRBJ2-7; D possibly corresponds to TRBD2 (7 bases). This clonotype was sampled from a woman aged 55-70 years with COVID-19, enrolled during active disease. The CDR3 nucleotides read TGTGCCAGCAGCCAGAGTAGGGGGGGAACCTACGAGCAGTACTTC. Encoded protein: CASSQSRGGTYEQYF.